A single sample is the source of the 32 T cell receptor beta chains below, sequenced in a study of cytomegalovirus exposure and HLA in healthy donors. PCR employed 60 Vbeta and 13 Jbeta primers. Generated by immunoSEQ multiplex PCR, the TCRdb table keeps only in-frame clones and is missing some. The sample lists some 190,000 clones; roughly 80% were seen once. The sample consisted of PBMCs. The receptor set was obtained from a woman aged 45-60 years in good health and CMV-seronegative.

The chain joins TRBV5-8 to TRBJ2-3; 9 bases fit TRBD1. The germline V gene encodes CDR1 SGHTS and CDR2 YDEGEE. V gave up 4 bases and J gave up 2 bases; unmatched junction bases: 5. The CDR3 sequence is 15 residues long. CDR3 sequence (DNA): TGTGCCAGCAGCCTAGGGACAGGGCCCACAGATACGCAGTATTTT. Its translation is CASSLGTGPTDTQYF. The full variable domain, completed using reference TRBV5-8 and TRBJ2-3, is EAGVTQSPTHLIKTRGQQATLRCSPISGHTSVYWYQQALGLGLQFLLWYDEGEERNRGNFPPRFSGRQFPNYSSELNVNALELEDSALYLCASSLGTGPTDTQYFGPGTRLTVL.

The V and J genes are TRBV11-3 and TRBJ1-1; TRBD1 might be the D (6 bases). The germline V gene encodes CDR1 SGHNT and CDR2 YENEEA. Trimming cost V 5 bases and J 1 base, with 14 bases left between them. CDR3 length equals 15 residues. CDR3 protein: CASSPNGQQNTEAFF. CDR3 in DNA: TGTGCCAGCAGCCCCAACGGACAGCAGAACACTGAAGCTTTCTTT.

The rearrangement uses TRBV5-1 and TRBJ1-4; tentative D call: TRBD1 (5 bases). V was trimmed by 2 bases and J by 5 bases, leaving 10 bases between them. The CDR3 length is 14 residues. CDR1 is SGHRS and CDR2 is YFSETQ in the germline V gene. CDR3 sequence reads: CASSLETANEKLFF. The CDR3 nucleotides read TGCGCCAGCAGCTTAGAGACAGCAAATGAAAAACTGTTTTTT.

The J gene is TRBJ2-7, the V gene TRBV7-2, with 8 bases lining up with TRBD1. Germline assignment: CDR1 SGHTA and CDR2 FQGNSA. The V segment lost 4 bases and the J segment 8 bases; nucleotides outside the gene matches: 10. The CDR3 runs to 14 residues. In DNA, the CDR3 is TGTGCCAGCAGCTCCGGGGACAGGTCTACACAGCAGTACTTC. Protein sequence: CASSSGDRSTQQYF. The variable domain in full, with the rest retrieved from reference TRBV7-2 and TRBJ2-7, is GAGVSQSPSNKVTEKGKDVELRCDPISGHTALYWYRQSLGQGLEFLIYFQGNSAPDKSGLPSDRFSAERTGGSVSTLTIQRTQQEDSAVYLCASSSGDRSTQQYFGPGTRLTVT.

This clone was counted only a few times. For the CDR3, the DNA is TGTGCCAGCTCACCACAAACAGGCGAAGCAACTAATGAAAAACTGTTTTTT. It encodes CASSPQTGEATNEKLFF. V is TRBV18 and J is TRBJ1-4; tentatively, D is TRBD1 (5 bases). V gave up 1 base and J gave up 0 bases, with 12 bases separating them. This CDR3 has 17 residues. Germline V gives CDR1 KGHSH, CDR2 LQKENI.

V usage is TRBV19 and J usage is TRBJ2-5; 9 bases align to TRBD1. This CDR3 comprises 14 residues. With V trimmed by 6 bases and J by 11 bases, 13 bases remained unmatched. Germline values: CDR1 LNHDA, CDR2 SQIVND (reference sequence). CDR3 nucleotides: TGTGCCAGTAGCCGCGCCGGGACAGGGCTCGGGCAGTACTTC. Its translation is CASSRAGTGLGQYF.

The V and J genes are TRBV15 and TRBJ2-5, with a weak D call TRBD2 (5 bases). Matching the DNA end better, TRBJ2-7 makes the J call doubtful. CDR1 and CDR2 from the germline V gene are LNHNV and YYDKDF (reference sequence). The CDR3 has 15 residues. CDR3 nucleotides: TGTGCCACCAGCAGAGAGGCTAGCATAATCTACGAGCAGTACTTC. This sequence encodes CATSREASIIYEQYF.

The rearrangement links TRBV5-1 to TRBJ1-4; a weak D match, TRBD1 (5 bases). This CDR3 contains 15 residues. Looked up from germline, CDR1 is SGHRS and CDR2 is YFSETQ. Trimming removed 3 bases at V and 10 bases at J, with 19 bases between. Here the CDR3 DNA reads TGCGCCAGCAGCTGGGGGGTCGGACCCGCCAGAAAACTGTTTTTT. Translated, it gives CASSWGVGPARKLFF.

This clone was counted only a few times. The chain links TRBV6-1 to TRBJ1-5; D is unresolved. V lost 3 bases, J lost 4 bases, and 10 bases lay in between. CDR1 MNHNS and CDR2 SASEGT come from the germline V gene. CDR3 size: 14 residues. The CDR3 DNA sequence: TGTGCCAGCAGTGAGGCTTACGTGAATCAGCCCCAGCATTTT. Translated: CASSEAYVNQPQHF.

The chain combines TRBV5-4 with TRBJ2-1; 8 bases are a match to TRBD2. This CDR3 has 15 amino acids. Germline-derived CDR1 and CDR2 are SGHNT and YYREEE (reference sequence). Trimming cost V 1 base and J 6 bases; bases outside gene matches: 6. Written as DNA, the CDR3 is TGTGCCAGCAGCTTGTTCAGCGGGAGTCGCAATGAGCAGTTCTTC. It specifies CASSLFSGSRNEQFF.

The rearrangement uses TRBV15 and TRBJ2-2, with D perhaps TRBD2 (5 bases). The length of the CDR3 is 16 residues. V lost 1 base and J 8 bases, leaving 17 bases between the germline ends. From germline, CDR1 is LNHNV and CDR2 YYDKDF (reference sequence). The CDR3 sequence: CATSRVGQRVLGELFF. The CDR3 coding sequence is TGTGCCACCAGCAGAGTGGGCCAGAGGGTACTAGGGGAGCTGTTTTTT.

The rearrangement links TRBV6-1 to TRBJ1-3; D uncertain. Trimming took off 6 bases at V and 2 bases at J, with 11 bases between the two ends. The CDR3 has 14 residues. The V gene's germline CDR1 is MNHNS and CDR2 SASEGT. The chain's CDR3 is CASRKSGAGNTIYF. Here the CDR3 DNA reads TGTGCCAGCAGGAAGTCCGGGGCTGGAAACACCATATATTTT.

The V gene is TRBV13, the J gene TRBJ2-4, with 10 nucleotides matching TRBD1. Germline CDR1 reads PRHDT; CDR2 reads FYEKMQ (reference sequence). Trimming cost V 2 bases and J 6 bases; bases outside gene matches: 4. The CDR3 is made up of 15 amino acids. The CDR3 protein is CASSLWTGGRNIQYF. CDR3 nucleotide sequence: TGTGCCAGCAGCTTATGGACAGGGGGGCGAAACATTCAGTACTTC.

The gene calls are TRBV19 and TRBJ1-1, with 7 positions matching TRBD1. V trimming: 7 bases; J trimming: 2 bases; junction bases outside the gene matches: 7. CDR3 size: 14 residues. The V gene's germline CDR1 is LNHDA and CDR2 SQIVND (reference sequence). The CDR3 reads CASTQTGINTEAFF. CDR3 in DNA: TGTGCCAGTACCCAGACAGGGATAAACACTGAAGCTTTCTTT.

The chain carries TRBV25-1 and TRBJ2-7; TRBD1 might be the D (6 bases). With 6 bases removed from V and 0 bases from J, the gap between germline ends came to 9 bases. CDR1 MGHDK and CDR2 SYGVNS come from the germline V gene. The CDR3 contains 13 residues. The DNA of the CDR3 is TGTGCCAGCAGCGGACAGCTCTCCTACGAGCAGTACTTC. This encodes CASSGQLSYEQYF.

V is TRBV11-1 and J is TRBJ1-2, with D unclear. CDR3 length: 16 residues. The germline gives CDR1 SGHAT, CDR2 FQDESV (reference sequence). The V gene lost 1 base and the J gene lost 3 bases, with 15 bases spanning the gap. The CDR3 DNA reads TGTGCCAGCAGCTTAGTTCCCTCCGGTGCGGACTATGGCTACACCTTC. Translated: CASSLVPSGADYGYTF. The whole variable domain, filled in from reference TRBV11-1 and TRBJ1-2, reads EAEVAQSPRYKITEKSQAVAFWCDPISGHATLYWYRQILGQGPELLVQFQDESVVDDSQLPKDRFSAERLKGVDSTLKIQPAELGDSAMYLCASSLVPSGADYGYTFGSGTRLTVV.

The genes are TRBV28 and TRBJ1-4; D unclear. CDR3 length equals 14 residues. Germline-derived CDR1 and CDR2 are MDHEN and SYDVKM. Trimming cost V 3 bases and J 5 bases, with 10 bases left between them. The CDR3 DNA sequence: TGTGCCAGCAGTTTCGGCGGGCAGAATGAAAAACTGTTTTTT. The encoded protein is CASSFGGQNEKLFF.

The rearrangement joins TRBV19 to TRBJ2-7; 7 bases line up with TRBD2. V dropped 5 bases and J dropped 1; count of bases not matched to a gene: 8. Germline V gives CDR1 LNHDA, CDR2 SQIVND (reference sequence). The CDR3 is made up of 15 amino acids. CDR3 region: CASSLTTGGSYEQYF. CDR3 nucleotide sequence: TGTGCCAGTAGTCTCACAACCGGGGGGTCCTACGAGCAGTACTTC.

The chain links TRBV5-1 to TRBJ2-1; TRBD1 matches at 8 bases. V lost 0 bases and J lost 4; bases outside the gene matches: 3. Germline V gives CDR1 SGHRS, CDR2 YFSETQ. CDR3 size: 15 residues. CDR3 protein: CASSLADRAYNEQFF. In nucleotides, the CDR3 is TGCGCCAGCAGCTTGGCGGACAGGGCGTACAATGAGCAGTTCTTC.

With respect to this clone: A junction boundary mismatches the germline segment, possibly from a read error. The same CDR3 can be traced to other DNA sequences in this sample. The genes are TRBV6-5 and TRBJ2-7; 13 nucleotides agree with TRBD2. The CDR3 contains 15 residues. Germline CDR1 is MNHEY and CDR2 is SVGAGI. CDR3 bases: TGCGCCAGCAGTCACCGGACTAGCGGGAGTGTTTTGCCGTACTTC. Its protein is CASSHRTSGSVLPYF.

The chain employs TRBV19 and TRBJ1-2; 7 bases match TRBD1. This CDR3 region has 14 residues. The germline gives CDR1 LNHDA, CDR2 SQIVND (reference sequence). V lost 7 bases, J lost 5 bases, and 10 bases stayed unmatched. CDR3 protein: CASTPDRANYGYTF. DNA for the CDR3: TGTGCCAGTACCCCAGACAGGGCGAATTATGGCTACACCTTC.

The chain employs TRBV11-2 and TRBJ1-2; 7 positions agree with TRBD1. The V gene end was trimmed by 5 bases and the J gene end by 4 bases; junction bases not matched to a gene: 10. The germline V gene encodes CDR1 SGHAT and CDR2 FQNNGV. The CDR3 consists of 15 residues. CDR3 sequence reads: CASSPTGKGSYGYTF. The DNA of the CDR3 is TGTGCCAGCAGCCCGACAGGGAAGGGGAGCTATGGCTACACCTTC.

Points on this clone: The same CDR3 arises from other DNA sequences in this sample as well. This chain joins TRBV15 and TRBJ1-2, with D hard to call. This CDR3 has 13 residues. V was clipped by 0 bases and J by 2 bases, with 4 bases between them. Germline CDR1 LNHNV, CDR2 YYDKDF (reference sequence). CDR3 nucleotides: TGTGCCACCAGCAGAGATCGGAACTATGGCTACACCTTC. As protein: CATSRDRNYGYTF.

This chain links TRBV9 with TRBJ1-2; the D is unclear. Germline CDR1 and CDR2: SGDLS and YYNGEE. CDR3 size: 16 residues. Trimming shortened V by 0 bases and J by 4 bases, and 16 bases separated the two germline ends. The CDR3 nucleotides are TGTGCCAGCAGCGTAGATAGCGGTTTTACTCCCTATGGCTACACCTTC. It is translated as CASSVDSGFTPYGYTF. Based on the CDR3 plus reference TRBV9 and TRBJ1-2, the full variable domain is DSGVTQTPKHLITATGQRVTLRCSPRSGDLSVYWYQQSLDQGLQFLIQYYNGEERAKGNILERFSAQQFPDLHSELNLSSLELGDSALYFCASSVDSGFTPYGYTFGSGTRLTVV.

This clone was found a few times. J is TRBJ1-1 and V is TRBV10-1; perhaps TRBD1 as D (5 bases). CDR3 length equals 17 residues. Trimming left V 2 bases short and J 1 base short, with 17 bases between. The germline V gene has CDR1 WNHNN and CDR2 SYGVQD (reference sequence). The CDR3 protein is CASSEVSGMSRNTEAFF. The CDR3 DNA follows: TGCGCCAGCAGTGAGGTGTCAGGGATGTCCCGGAACACTGAAGCTTTCTTT.

This rearrangement joins TRBV9 to TRBJ2-3; weak D call: TRBD1 (5 bases). The CDR3 consists of 14 residues. CDR1 is SGDLS, CDR2 YYNGEE, per germline. The V and J ends lost 0 bases and 3 bases respectively, with 8 bases between them. The CDR3 spells CASSVEGDTDTQYF. The CDR3 DNA reads as TGTGCCAGCAGCGTAGAAGGGGATACAGATACGCAGTATTTT.

V gene TRBV4-1 combines with J gene TRBJ2-7; 11 nucleotides line up with TRBD1. The CDR3 contains 14 residues. The J segment lost 6 bases and the V segment lost 4 bases, leaving 5 bases of the junction unmatched. Germline V CDR1 and CDR2: MGHRA, YSYEKL. CDR3 bases: TGCGCCAGCAGCCGCTGGGACAGGGGGTCCGAGCAGTACTTC. Translating it yields CASSRWDRGSEQYF.

The CDR3 loop reads CASSGPENPPSEQYF. As DNA, the CDR3 is TGTGCCAGCAGCGGTCCGGAGAACCCACCCTCCGAGCAGTACTTC. The V gene is TRBV7-9, the J gene TRBJ2-7; D not certain. V dropped 5 bases and J dropped 6 bases, with 20 bases sitting between them. The CDR3 has 15 residues. Germline V gives CDR1 SEHNR, CDR2 FQNEAQ (reference sequence).

This clone was seen a single time. A junction end diverges from the germline sequence, so it may reflect a read error. This chain connects TRBV7-7 to TRBJ2-1; 8 bases map to TRBD1. CDR1 and CDR2 from the germline V gene are SSHAT and FNYEAQ (reference sequence). The CDR3 is made up of 14 amino acids. CDR3 nucleotides: TGTGCTAGCAGCCAGGGGGCCCCCTGGGCTGAGCAGTTCTTC. Translated: CASSQGAPWAEQFF.

This chain connects TRBV6-1 to TRBJ2-7; a possible D gene is TRBD1 (5 bases). CDR3 length equals 13 residues. Trimming stripped 8 bases from V and 3 bases from J, with 14 bases between. CDR1 is MNHNS, CDR2 SASEGT, per germline. The CDR3 nucleotides read TGTGCCAGCGGGGCAGGGCTCTACTACGAGCAGTACTTC. Its translation is CASGAGLYYEQYF.

The chain couples TRBV19 to TRBJ2-7; 9 bases are a match to TRBD1. The germline gives CDR1 LNHDA, CDR2 SQIVND (reference sequence). The CDR3 extends over 14 amino acids. The ends lost 5 bases at V and 6 bases at J; junction bases unmatched: 8. CDR3 bases: TGTGCCAGTAGTCGTCCCGGGACAGGGTTCGAGCAGTACTTC. Translation: CASSRPGTGFEQYF.

The chain has TRBV18 and TRBJ1-1, with unresolved D. Germline lookup yields CDR1 KGHSH and CDR2 LQKENI. The V end was cut by 2 bases, the J end by 4 bases, with 14 bases between. This CDR3 has 15 amino acids. In DNA form, the CDR3 reads TGTGCCAGCTCACCAGGAGGGATTACATCCACTGAAGCTTTCTTT. Translation gives CASSPGGITSTEAFF.